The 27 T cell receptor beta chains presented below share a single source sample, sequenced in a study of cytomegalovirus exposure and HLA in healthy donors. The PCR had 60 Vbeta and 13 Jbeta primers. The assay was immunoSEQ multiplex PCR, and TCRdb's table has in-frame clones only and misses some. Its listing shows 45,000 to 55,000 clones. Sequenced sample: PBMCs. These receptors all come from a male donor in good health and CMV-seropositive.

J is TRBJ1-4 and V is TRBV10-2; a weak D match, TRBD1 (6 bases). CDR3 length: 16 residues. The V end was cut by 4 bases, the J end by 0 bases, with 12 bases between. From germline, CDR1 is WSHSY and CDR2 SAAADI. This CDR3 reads CASSVEGGTTNEKLFF. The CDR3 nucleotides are TGCGCCAGCAGTGTCGAGGGGGGGACAACTAATGAAAAACTGTTTTTT.

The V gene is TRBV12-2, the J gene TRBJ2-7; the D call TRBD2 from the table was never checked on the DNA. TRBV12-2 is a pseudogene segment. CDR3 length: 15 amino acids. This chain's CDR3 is CASRPPLGGKYEQYF. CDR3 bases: TGTGCAAGTCGCCCCCCGCTTGGAGGAAAGTACGAGCAGTACTTC.

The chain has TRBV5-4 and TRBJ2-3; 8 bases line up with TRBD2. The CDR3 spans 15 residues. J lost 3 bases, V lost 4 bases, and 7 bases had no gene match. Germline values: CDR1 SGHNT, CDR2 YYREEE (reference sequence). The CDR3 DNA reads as TGTGCCAGCAGCCTCCGGGGGGGCCCGACAGATACGCAGTATTTT. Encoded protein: CASSLRGGPTDTQYF.

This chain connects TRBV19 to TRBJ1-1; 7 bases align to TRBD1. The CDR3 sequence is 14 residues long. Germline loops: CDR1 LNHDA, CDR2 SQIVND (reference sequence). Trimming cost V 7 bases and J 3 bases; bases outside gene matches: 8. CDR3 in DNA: TGTGCCAGTATCCCGACAGGGCGGCACACTGAAGCTTTCTTT. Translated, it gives CASIPTGRHTEAFF.

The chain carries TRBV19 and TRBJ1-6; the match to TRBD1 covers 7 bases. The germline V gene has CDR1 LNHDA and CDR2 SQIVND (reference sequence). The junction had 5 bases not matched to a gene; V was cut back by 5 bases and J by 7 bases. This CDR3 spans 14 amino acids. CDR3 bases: TGTGCCAGTAGTCGAGGGACAGCAAATTCACCCCTCCACTTT. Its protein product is CASSRGTANSPLHF.

CDR3 loop: CASSFPGQQNEAFF. CDR3 sequence (DNA): TGTGCCAGCAGTTTTCCGGGACAGCAAAATGAAGCTTTCTTT. The chain joins TRBV27 to TRBJ1-1, with TRBD1 matching 7 bases. The CDR3 length is 14 residues. V lost 3 bases to trimming and J lost 7 bases; unmatched junction nucleotides: 8. Per germline, CDR1 MNHEY and CDR2 SMNVEV (reference sequence).

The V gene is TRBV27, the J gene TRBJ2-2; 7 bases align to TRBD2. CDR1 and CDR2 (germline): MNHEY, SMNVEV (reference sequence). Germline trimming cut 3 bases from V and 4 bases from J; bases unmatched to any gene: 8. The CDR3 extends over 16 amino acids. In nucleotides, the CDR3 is TGTGCCAGCAGTTTGCTCTTGACGGGGGGCACCGGGGAGCTGTTTTTT. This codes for CASSLLLTGGTGELFF.

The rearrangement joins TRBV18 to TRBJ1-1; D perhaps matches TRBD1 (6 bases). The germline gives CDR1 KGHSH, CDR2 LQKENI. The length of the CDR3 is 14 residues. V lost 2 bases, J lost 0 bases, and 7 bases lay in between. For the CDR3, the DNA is TGTGCCAGCTCACCAAACAGGGTGAACACTGAAGCTTTCTTT. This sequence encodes CASSPNRVNTEAFF. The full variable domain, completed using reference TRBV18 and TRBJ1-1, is NAGVMQNPRHLVRRRGQEARLRCSPMKGHSHVYWYRQLPEEGLKFMVYLQKENIIDESGMPKERFSAEFPKEGPSILRIQQVVRGDSAAYFCASSPNRVNTEAFFGQGTRLTVV.

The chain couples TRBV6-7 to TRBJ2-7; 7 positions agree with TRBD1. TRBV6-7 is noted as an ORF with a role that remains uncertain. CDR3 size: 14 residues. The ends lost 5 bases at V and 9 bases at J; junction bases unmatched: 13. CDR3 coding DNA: TGTGCCAGCAGTCAAGACAGGGTACCCCCTCGGCAGTACTTC. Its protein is CASSQDRVPPRQYF.

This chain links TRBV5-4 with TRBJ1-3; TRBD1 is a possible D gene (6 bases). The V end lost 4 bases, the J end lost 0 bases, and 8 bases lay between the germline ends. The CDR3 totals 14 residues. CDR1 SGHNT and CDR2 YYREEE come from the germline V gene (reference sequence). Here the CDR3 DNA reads TGTGCCAGCAGCCCAGGGGTCTCTGGAAACACCATATATTTT. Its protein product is CASSPGVSGNTIYF.

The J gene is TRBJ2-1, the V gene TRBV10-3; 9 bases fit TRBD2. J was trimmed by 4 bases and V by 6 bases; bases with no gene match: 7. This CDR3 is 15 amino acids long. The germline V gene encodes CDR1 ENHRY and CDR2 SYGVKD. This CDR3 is CAISRGLARYNEQFF. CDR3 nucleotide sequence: TGTGCCATCAGCCGAGGACTAGCGAGGTACAATGAGCAGTTCTTC.

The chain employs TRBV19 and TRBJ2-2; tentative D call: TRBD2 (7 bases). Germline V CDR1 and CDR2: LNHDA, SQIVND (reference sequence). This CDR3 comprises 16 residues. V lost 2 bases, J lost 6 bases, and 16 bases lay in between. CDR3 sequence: CASSITGGRGAGELFF. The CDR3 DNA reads TGTGCCAGTAGTATAACGGGGGGCCGCGGGGCCGGGGAGCTGTTTTTT.

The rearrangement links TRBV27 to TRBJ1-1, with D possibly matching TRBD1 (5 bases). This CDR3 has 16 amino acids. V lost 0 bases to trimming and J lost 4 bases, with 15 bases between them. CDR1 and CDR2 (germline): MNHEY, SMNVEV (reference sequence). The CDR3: CASSLSLGAGGTEAFF. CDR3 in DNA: TGTGCCAGCAGTTTATCCCTAGGGGCCGGTGGCACTGAAGCTTTCTTT.

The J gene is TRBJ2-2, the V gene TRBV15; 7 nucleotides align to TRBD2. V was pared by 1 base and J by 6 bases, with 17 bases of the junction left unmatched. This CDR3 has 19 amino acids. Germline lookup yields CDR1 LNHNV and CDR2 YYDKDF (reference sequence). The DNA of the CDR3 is TGTGCCACCAGCAGAGTAACACTGAGTCGGGGGGTTGCGTCCGGGGAGCTGTTTTTT. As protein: CATSRVTLSRGVASGELFF.

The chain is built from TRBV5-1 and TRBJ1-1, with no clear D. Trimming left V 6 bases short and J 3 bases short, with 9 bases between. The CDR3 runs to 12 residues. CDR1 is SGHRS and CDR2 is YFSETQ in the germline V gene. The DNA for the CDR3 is TGCGCCAGCACCCCCGGGGACACTGAAGCTTTCTTT. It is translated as CASTPGDTEAFF.

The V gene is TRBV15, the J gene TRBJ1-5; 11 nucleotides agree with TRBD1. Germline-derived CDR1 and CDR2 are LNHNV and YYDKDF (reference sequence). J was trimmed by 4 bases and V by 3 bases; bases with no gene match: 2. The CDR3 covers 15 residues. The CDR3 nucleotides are TGTGCCACCAGCAGGGACAGGGGGCGGAATCAGCCCCAGCATTTT. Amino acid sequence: CATSRDRGRNQPQHF.

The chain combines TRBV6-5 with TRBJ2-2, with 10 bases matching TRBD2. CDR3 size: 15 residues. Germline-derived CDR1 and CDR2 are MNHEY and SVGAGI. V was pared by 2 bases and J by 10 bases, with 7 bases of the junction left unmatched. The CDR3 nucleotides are TGTGCCAGCAGTTACCCCCTAGCGGGGGCCCAGGAGCTGTTTTTT. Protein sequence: CASSYPLAGAQELFF.

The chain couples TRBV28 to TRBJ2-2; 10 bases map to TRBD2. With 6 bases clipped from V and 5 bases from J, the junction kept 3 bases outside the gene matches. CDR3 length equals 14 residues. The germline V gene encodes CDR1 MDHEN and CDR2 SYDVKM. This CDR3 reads CASRLAGTTGELFF. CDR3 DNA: TGTGCCAGCAGACTAGCGGGGACTACCGGGGAGCTGTTTTTT.

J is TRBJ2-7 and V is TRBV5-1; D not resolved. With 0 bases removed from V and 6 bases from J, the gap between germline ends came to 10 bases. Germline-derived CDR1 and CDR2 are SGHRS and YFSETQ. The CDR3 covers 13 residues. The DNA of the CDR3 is TGCGCCAGCAGCTTGGGTGTGAGAAGCGAGCAGTACTTC. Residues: CASSLGVRSEQYF.

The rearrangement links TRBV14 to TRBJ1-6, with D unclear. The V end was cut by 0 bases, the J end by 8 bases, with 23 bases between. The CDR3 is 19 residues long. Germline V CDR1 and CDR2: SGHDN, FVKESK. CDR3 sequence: CASSQEWGVETPRDSPLHF. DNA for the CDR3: TGTGCCAGCAGCCAAGAGTGGGGAGTGGAGACTCCTCGGGATTCACCCCTCCACTTT. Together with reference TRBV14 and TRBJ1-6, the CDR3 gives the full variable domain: EAGVTQFPSHSVIEKGQTVTLRCDPISGHDNLYWYRRVMGKEIKFLLHFVKESKQDESGMPNNRFLAERTGGTYSTLKVQPAELEDSGVYFCASSQEWGVETPRDSPLHFGNGTRLTVT.

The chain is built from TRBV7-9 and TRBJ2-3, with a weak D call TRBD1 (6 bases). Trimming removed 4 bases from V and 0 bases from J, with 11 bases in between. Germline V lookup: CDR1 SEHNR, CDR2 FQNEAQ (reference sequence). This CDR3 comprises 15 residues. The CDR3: CASSSRTASTDTQYF. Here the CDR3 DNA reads TGTGCCAGCAGCTCTCGGACAGCCAGCACAGATACGCAGTATTTT.

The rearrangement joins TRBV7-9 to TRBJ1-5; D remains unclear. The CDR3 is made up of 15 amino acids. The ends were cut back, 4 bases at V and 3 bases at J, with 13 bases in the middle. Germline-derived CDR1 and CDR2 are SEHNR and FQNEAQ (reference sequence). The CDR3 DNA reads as TGTGCCAGCAGCTCCACGGACTCCATCAATCAGCCCCAGCATTTT. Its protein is CASSSTDSINQPQHF.

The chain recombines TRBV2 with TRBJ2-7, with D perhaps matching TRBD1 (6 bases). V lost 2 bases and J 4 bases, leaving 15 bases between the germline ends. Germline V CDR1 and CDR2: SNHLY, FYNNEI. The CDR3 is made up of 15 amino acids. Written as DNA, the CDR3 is TGTGCCAGCAGTGAACCCCAGGACAGAATATACGAGCAGTACTTC. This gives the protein CASSEPQDRIYEQYF.

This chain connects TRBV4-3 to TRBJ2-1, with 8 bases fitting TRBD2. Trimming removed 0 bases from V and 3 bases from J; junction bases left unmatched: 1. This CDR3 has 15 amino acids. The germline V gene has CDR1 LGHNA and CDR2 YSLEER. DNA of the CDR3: TGCGCCAGCAGCCAAGAGACTAGCGTCTACAATGAGCAGTTCTTC. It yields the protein CASSQETSVYNEQFF.

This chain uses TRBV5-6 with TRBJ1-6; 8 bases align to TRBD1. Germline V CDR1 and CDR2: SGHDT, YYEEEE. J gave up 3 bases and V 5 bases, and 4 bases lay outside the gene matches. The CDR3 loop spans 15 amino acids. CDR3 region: CASRGTGVYNSPLHF. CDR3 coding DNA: TGTGCCAGCAGGGGGACAGGCGTCTATAATTCACCCCTCCACTTT.

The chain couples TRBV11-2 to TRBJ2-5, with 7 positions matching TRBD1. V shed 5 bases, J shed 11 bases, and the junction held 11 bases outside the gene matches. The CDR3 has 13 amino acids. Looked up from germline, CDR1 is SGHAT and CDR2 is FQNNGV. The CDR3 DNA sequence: TGTGCCAGCAGCCCCGGGACAGTATCGGAGCAGTACTTC. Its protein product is CASSPGTVSEQYF.

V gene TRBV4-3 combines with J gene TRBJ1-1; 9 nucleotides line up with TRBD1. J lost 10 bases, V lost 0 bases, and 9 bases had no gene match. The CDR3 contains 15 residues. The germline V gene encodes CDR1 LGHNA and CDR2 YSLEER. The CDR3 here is CASSQDHVTGGRAFF. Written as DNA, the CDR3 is TGCGCCAGCAGCCAAGATCATGTGACAGGGGGGAGAGCTTTCTTT.